A single sample is the source of the 14 T cell receptor beta chains below, sequenced in a study of blood T cell repertoires in COVID-19. Profiled with immunoSEQ multiplex PCR; TCRdb holds only in-frame clones, not every one. The profile covers more than 95,000 clones, with around four fifths appearing a single time and around 25% taken by the ten largest. The specimen was peripheral blood. These receptors were taken from a human donor in a cohort sampled during active COVID-19.

V gene TRBV7-9 combines with J gene TRBJ1-2; D may be TRBD1 (5 bases). CDR1 and CDR2 from the germline V gene are SEHNR and FQNEAQ (reference sequence). The CDR3 sequence is 15 residues long. With 1 base removed from V and 6 bases from J, the gap between germline ends came to 15 bases. CDR3 loop: CASSLEAAGMDGYTF. In nucleotides, the CDR3 is TGTGCCAGCAGCTTAGAGGCGGCAGGGATGGATGGCTACACCTTC.

This clone was detected once. As DNA, the CDR3 is TGTGCCAGCAGCGGGGGGGGTCATCAGCCCCAGCATTTT. Translation gives CASSGGGHQPQHF. The chain is built from TRBV27 and TRBJ1-5; the D gene is possibly TRBD1 (5 bases). The CDR3 totals 13 residues. V was cut by 6 bases and J by 5 bases, with 11 bases left in between. From germline, CDR1 is MNHEY and CDR2 SMNVEV (reference sequence).

This clone was detected once. The chain couples TRBV12-3 or TRBV12-4 to TRBJ2-1, with D perhaps TRBD1 (6 bases). V shed 10 bases and J shed 5 bases, with 15 bases lying between them. The CDR3 spans 13 residues. CDR3 nucleotides: TGTGCCACAAGGACAGTGTTAGACAATGAGCAGTTCTTC. Translating gives CATRTVLDNEQFF.

This chain uses TRBV7-9 with TRBJ2-2; TRBD1 matches at 7 bases. The CDR3 is made up of 13 amino acids. Losses at the gene ends were 8 bases for V and 4 bases for J; bases not matched to a gene: 4. The germline CDR1 and CDR2 sequences are SEHNR and FQNEAQ (reference sequence). The CDR3 DNA is TGTGCCAGCGGGGACAGCTCCACCGGGGAGCTGTTTTTT. Residues: CASGDSSTGELFF.

V gene TRBV7-2 combines with J gene TRBJ2-5, with 10 nucleotides matching TRBD2. The germline gives CDR1 SGHTA, CDR2 FQGNSA. The CDR3 contains 14 residues. Losses at the gene ends were 2 bases for V and 5 bases for J; bases not matched to a gene: 2. CDR3 protein: CASSLSSGGETQYF. As DNA, the CDR3 is TGTGCCAGCAGCTTATCTAGCGGGGGCGAGACCCAGTACTTC.

In this sample, this clone turned up once. The rearrangement links TRBV7-2 to TRBJ2-3; 8 positions match TRBD2. V dropped 1 base and J dropped 1; count of bases not matched to a gene: 7. CDR3 length equals 17 residues. CDR1 SGHTA and CDR2 FQGNSA come from the germline V gene. The CDR3 loop reads CASSLGGGRGGTDTQYF. The CDR3 bases are TGTGCCAGCAGCTTAGGAGGAGGGCGGGGGGGCACAGATACGCAGTATTTT.

The J gene is TRBJ2-7, the V gene TRBV9; 8 bases are shared with TRBD2. Losses at the gene ends were 2 bases for V and 2 bases for J; bases not matched to a gene: 6. CDR1 and CDR2 from the germline V gene are SGDLS and YYNGEE. CDR3 length: 15 residues. CDR3: CASSVSSGSAYEQYF. In DNA form, the CDR3 reads TGTGCCAGCAGCGTCTCTAGCGGGTCCGCCTACGAGCAGTACTTC.

The chain employs TRBV5-4 and TRBJ2-7, with 8 bases fitting TRBD1. The CDR3 spans 16 residues. CDR1 is SGHNT and CDR2 is YYREEE in the germline V gene (reference sequence). Trimming cost V 5 bases and J 0 bases; bases outside gene matches: 10. The CDR3 here is CASRRQGRGHSYEQYF. For the CDR3, the DNA is TGTGCCAGCAGGCGACAGGGGCGGGGTCACTCCTACGAGCAGTACTTC.

The rearrangement uses TRBV5-4 and TRBJ1-5; D unclear. Trimming cost V 0 bases and J 2 bases, with 9 bases left between them. This CDR3 is built from 15 residues. Germline CDR1 SGHNT, CDR2 YYREEE (reference sequence). In DNA form, the CDR3 reads TGTGCCAGCAGCTTGGGAGGTTCGGGCAATCAGCCCCAGCATTTT. Residues: CASSLGGSGNQPQHF.

This clone was counted a few times. CDR3 loop: CAWSVVSYGYTF. The CDR3 DNA reads TGTGCCTGGAGTGTAGTCAGCTATGGCTACACCTTC. V is TRBV30 and J is TRBJ1-2; D remains ambiguous. The V end was cut by 0 bases, the J end by 4 bases, with 6 bases between. This CDR3 is built from 12 residues. The germline gives CDR1 GTSNPN, CDR2 SVGIG (reference sequence).

J is TRBJ1-1 and V is TRBV18; D gene uncertain. Trimming cost V 5 bases and J 1 base, with 14 bases left between them. Germline CDR1 is KGHSH and CDR2 is LQKENI. This CDR3 is built from 15 residues. As DNA, the CDR3 is TGTGCCAGCTCAGCGGGCCAGTTTCCGAACACTGAAGCTTTCTTT. Translation: CASSAGQFPNTEAFF.

The chain couples TRBV2 to TRBJ2-3, with a weak D call TRBD2 (5 bases). Germline V CDR1 and CDR2: SNHLY, FYNNEI. V was shortened by 7 bases and J by 3 bases, with 14 bases between the two germline ends. This CDR3 is 14 amino acids long. The CDR3 loop reads CASKRASQTDTQYF. For the CDR3, the DNA is TGTGCCAGCAAAAGGGCTAGCCAGACAGATACGCAGTATTTT.

Only a few counts were recorded for this clone. This chain links TRBV7-2 with TRBJ1-1; D is possibly TRBD1 (5 bases). V was pared by 5 bases and J by 0 bases, with 22 bases between. The germline gives CDR1 SGHTA, CDR2 FQGNSA. The CDR3 has 18 amino acids. The CDR3 protein is CASSPLPGRQRMNTEAFF. The CDR3 coding sequence is TGTGCCAGCAGCCCGCTCCCCGGACGACAGAGAATGAACACTGAAGCTTTCTTT.

This clone was seen a few times. DNA for the CDR3: TGTGCCAGCAGCTTACAGGGGTCGAGCGGGGAGCTGTTTTTT. Translated: CASSLQGSSGELFF. This rearrangement joins TRBV7-6 to TRBJ2-2; possible D gene TRBD1, 6 bases. V was shortened by 2 bases and J by 7 bases, with 11 bases between the two germline ends. Germline values: CDR1 SGHVS, CDR2 FNYEAQ. CDR3 length: 14 amino acids.